Listed below are T cell receptor beta chains from one sample, sequenced in a study of shared clonotypes between healthy human individuals. The repertoire was sequenced with immunoSEQ multiplex PCR; TCRdb's copy has only in-frame clones and lacks some. Here the sample spans over 2,000,000 clones, just over 90% being singletons. The specimen sequenced was naive CD8+ T cells from PBMCs. The source of these receptors is a man between 18 and 35 years old in good health. Some clones in this sample may be carry-over from other donors' samples. Each CDR3 is given with its conserved first and last residue. The order of the fields is clone size, CDR3 length, D gene, V gene, J gene, CDR3 protein, CDR3 DNA. The D gene is left open where the match is weak. Clone size is not always given. Where it is, it says once, few, many or a class for expanded clones.

size: few
length: 14
D: NA
V: TRBV19
J: TRBJ1-1
CDR3: CASRDDIEPEEAFF
DNA: TGTGCCAGTAGAGACGATATTGAGCCGGAGGAAGCTTTCTTT

size: once
length: 13
D: NA
V: TRBV7-9
J: TRBJ1-6
CDR3: CASSSGPNSPLHF
DNA: TGTGCCAGCAGCTCGGGCCCTAATTCACCCCTCCACTTT

size: NA
length: 12
D: NA
V: TRBV5-6
J: TRBJ2-1
CDR3: CASSLDMVEQFF
DNA: TGTGCCAGCAGCTTGGACATGGTTGAGCAGTTCTTC

size: NA
length: 14
D: TRBD2
V: TRBV10-2
J: TRBJ2-2
CDR3: CATTLAGVAGELFF
DNA: TGCGCCACTACTCTAGCGGGAGTGGCCGGGGAGCTGTTTTTT

size: NA
length: 15
D: NA
V: TRBV18
J: TRBJ2-3
CDR3: CASSPSLYSTDTQYF
DNA: TGTGCCAGCTCACCCAGCCTTTATAGCACAGATACGCAGTATTTT

size: NA
length: 17
D: NA
V: TRBV5-1
J: TRBJ2-2
CDR3: CASSLAQRVGTTGELFF
DNA: TGCGCCAGCAGCTTGGCCCAGCGGGTTGGGACCACCGGGGAGCTGTTTTTT

size: NA
length: 13
D: NA
V: TRBV27
J: TRBJ2-7
CDR3: CASSLSEGGEQYF
DNA: TGTGCCAGCAGTTTATCAGAGGGTGGGGAGCAGTACTTC

size: NA
length: 15
D: TRBD1
V: TRBV23-1
J: TRBJ2-7
CDR3: CASSQGDRRSYEQYF
DNA: TGCGCCAGCAGTCAAGGGGACAGGAGGTCCTACGAGCAGTACTTC

size: NA
length: 15
D: TRBD1
V: TRBV27
J: TRBJ2-7
CDR3: CASSKGGQGFDEQYF
DNA: TGTGCCAGCAGTAAAGGGGGACAGGGGTTCGACGAGCAGTACTTC

size: once
length: 18
D: TRBD1
V: TRBV27
J: TRBJ2-2
CDR3: CASSSIDRDGPLYGELFF
DNA: TGTGCCAGCAGTTCAATAGACAGGGACGGTCCCCTCTACGGGGAGCTGTTTTTT

size: NA
length: 13
D: NA
V: TRBV19
J: TRBJ1-2
CDR3: CASSIGSGYGYTF
DNA: TGTGCCAGTAGTATTGGCAGCGGCTATGGCTACACCTTC

size: NA
length: 15
D: NA
V: TRBV11-2
J: TRBJ1-2
CDR3: CASSLGRGAGYGYTF
DNA: TGTGCCAGCAGCCTGGGGCGGGGGGCAGGCTATGGCTACACCTTC

size: NA
length: 16
D: TRBD2
V: TRBV14
J: TRBJ2-7
CDR3: CASSQGGTSGTYEQYF
DNA: TGTGCCAGCAGCCAGGGAGGGACTAGCGGGACCTACGAGCAGTACTTC

size: NA
length: 16
D: TRBD2
V: TRBV9
J: TRBJ2-2
CDR3: CASSMGREGPTGELFF
DNA: TGTGCCAGCAGCATGGGGCGGGAGGGCCCCACCGGGGAGCTGTTTTTT

size: NA
length: 14
D: NA
V: TRBV28
J: TRBJ2-1
CDR3: CASLPGSSYNEQFF
DNA: TGTGCCAGCCTGCCGGGATCCTCCTACAATGAGCAGTTCTTC

size: NA
length: 13
D: NA
V: TRBV28
J: TRBJ2-7
CDR3: CASSLSSRDEQYF
DNA: TGTGCCAGCAGTTTATCTAGTAGAGACGAGCAGTACTTC

size: NA
length: 17
D: NA
V: TRBV14
J: TRBJ2-2
CDR3: CASSQVDRPWSDGELFF
DNA: TGTGCCAGCAGCCAAGTTGACAGGCCTTGGAGTGACGGGGAGCTGTTTTTT

size: NA
length: 15
D: NA
V: TRBV7-6
J: TRBJ2-7
CDR3: CASSLADPGGNEQYF
DNA: TGTGCCAGCAGCTTAGCTGACCCGGGCGGCAACGAGCAGTACTTC

size: NA
length: 12
D: NA
V: TRBV19
J: TRBJ2-7
CDR3: CASTGGTYEQYF
DNA: TGTGCCAGTACAGGCGGTACCTACGAGCAGTACTTC

size: NA
length: 14
D: NA
V: TRBV29-1
J: TRBJ2-3
CDR3: CSVESGVGTDTQYF
DNA: TGCAGCGTTGAATCGGGGGTAGGGACAGATACGCAGTATTTT

size: once
length: 17
D: NA
V: TRBV7-9
J: TRBJ1-6
CDR3: CASSLSQLSSYNSPLHF
DNA: TGTGCCAGCAGCTTATCACAGCTGAGCTCCTATAATTCACCCCTCCACTTT

size: NA
length: 15
D: NA
V: TRBV6-1
J: TRBJ1-1
CDR3: CASSESVTPGTEAFF
DNA: TGTGCCAGCAGTGAAAGTGTGACACCGGGAACTGAAGCTTTCTTT

size: once
length: 15
D: NA
V: TRBV6-5
J: TRBJ2-7
CDR3: CASSQRDTKLYEQYF
DNA: TGTGCCAGCAGTCAGCGGGACACCAAACTCTACGAGCAGTACTTC

size: NA
length: 13
D: NA
V: TRBV5-6
J: TRBJ1-1
CDR3: CASSRGADTEAFF
DNA: TGTGCCAGCAGCCGAGGCGCTGACACTGAAGCTTTCTTT

size: once
length: 13
D: NA
V: TRBV29-1
J: TRBJ2-3
CDR3: CSVGGTLTDTQYF
DNA: TGCAGCGTTGGCGGGACTCTCACAGATACGCAGTATTTT

size: once
length: 15
D: TRBD1
V: TRBV7-9
J: TRBJ1-2
CDR3: CASSLGAGGKDGYTF
DNA: TGTGCCAGCAGCTTAGGGGCAGGGGGCAAGGATGGCTACACCTTC

size: NA
length: 15
D: NA
V: TRBV7-8
J: TRBJ1-2
CDR3: CASSPQQGSNYGYTF
DNA: TGTGCCAGCAGCCCTCAACAGGGTTCTAACTATGGCTACACCTTC

size: NA
length: 14
D: NA
V: TRBV4-3
J: TRBJ1-1
CDR3: CASSPTGMNTEAFF
DNA: TGCGCCAGCAGCCCCACCGGAATGAACACTGAAGCTTTCTTT

size: once
length: 11
D: NA
V: TRBV11-1
J: TRBJ2-5
CDR3: CASSHEETQYF
DNA: TGTGCCAGCAGCCATGAAGAGACCCAGTACTTC

size: NA
length: 15
D: NA
V: TRBV7-9
J: TRBJ1-5
CDR3: CASSLGAGPNQPQHF
DNA: TGTGCCAGCAGCTTAGGGGCAGGGCCCAATCAGCCCCAGCATTTT

size: once
length: 15
D: NA
V: TRBV2
J: TRBJ2-3
CDR3: CASSDRRGGADTQYF
DNA: TGTGCCAGCAGTGATCGAAGGGGTGGAGCAGATACGCAGTATTTT

size: NA
length: 13
D: NA
V: TRBV6-5
J: TRBJ1-1
CDR3: CASSYGAKTEAFF
DNA: TGTGCCAGCAGTTACGGGGCCAAGACTGAAGCTTTCTTT

size: NA
length: 17
D: TRBD2
V: TRBV28
J: TRBJ2-6
CDR3: CASSLRGLADGANVLTF
DNA: TGTGCCAGCAGTTTGAGGGGACTAGCGGATGGGGCCAACGTCCTGACTTTC

size: NA
length: 13
D: NA
V: TRBV7-9
J: TRBJ2-3
CDR3: CASSWNPTDTQYF
DNA: TGTGCCAGCAGCTGGAACCCCACAGATACGCAGTATTTT

size: NA
length: 14
D: NA
V: TRBV28
J: TRBJ2-3
CDR3: CASSLGAFTDTQYF
DNA: TGTGCCAGCAGTTTAGGGGCATTCACAGATACGCAGTATTTT

size: NA
length: 15
D: TRBD1
V: TRBV27
J: TRBJ2-7
CDR3: CASSLYAGGPYEQYF
DNA: TGTGCCAGCAGTTTATACGCAGGGGGTCCCTACGAGCAGTACTTC

size: NA
length: 17
D: NA
V: TRBV11-2
J: TRBJ2-3
CDR3: CASSLALYWGGTDTQYF
DNA: TGTGCCAGCAGCTTAGCCCTTTATTGGGGCGGCACAGATACGCAGTATTTT

size: NA
length: 14
D: NA
V: TRBV7-9
J: TRBJ2-2
CDR3: CASSLYESVGELFF
DNA: TGTGCCAGCAGCTTATATGAATCGGTCGGGGAGCTGTTTTTT

size: NA
length: 12
D: NA
V: TRBV2
J: TRBJ1-1
CDR3: CASSDKGTEAFF
DNA: TGTGCCAGCAGTGATAAGGGCACTGAAGCTTTCTTT

size: NA
length: 17
D: NA
V: TRBV9
J: TRBJ2-7
CDR3: CASSASGGENLSYEQYF
DNA: TGTGCCAGCAGCGCATCAGGTGGGGAAAACCTCTCCTACGAGCAGTACTTC

size: NA
length: 14
D: TRBD1
V: TRBV4-1
J: TRBJ1-1
CDR3: CASSQFGPQGVTFF
DNA: TGCGCCAGCAGCCAATTTGGGCCACAGGGGGTAACTTTCTTT

size: NA
length: 18
D: NA
V: TRBV5-1
J: TRBJ2-1
CDR3: CASSLTSTRGLPYNEQFF
DNA: TGCGCCAGCAGCCTGACGTCCACAAGAGGACTCCCCTACAATGAGCAGTTCTTC

size: NA
length: 13
D: NA
V: TRBV27
J: TRBJ2-7
CDR3: CASSLLGGSEQYF
DNA: TGTGCCAGCAGTTTATTAGGGGGAAGCGAGCAGTACTTC

size: NA
length: 10
D: NA
V: TRBV30
J: TRBJ2-1
CDR3: CAWSGNEQFF
DNA: TGTGCCTGGAGTGGCAATGAGCAGTTCTTC

size: NA
length: 15
D: TRBD1
V: TRBV7-9
J: TRBJ2-3
CDR3: CASSLARTGTDTQYF
DNA: TGTGCCAGCAGCTTAGCTAGGACAGGGACCGATACGCAGTATTTT

size: once
length: 16
D: NA
V: TRBV28
J: TRBJ1-2
CDR3: CASSLRKQATYYGYTF
DNA: TGTGCCAGCAGTTTGCGAAAACAGGCGACTTACTATGGCTACACCTTC

size: NA
length: 15
D: TRBD1
V: TRBV11-3
J: TRBJ2-7
CDR3: CASSTRDSPIYEQYF
DNA: TGTGCCAGCAGCACCAGGGACAGCCCTATCTACGAGCAGTACTTC

size: NA
length: 13
D: NA
V: TRBV19
J: TRBJ2-7
CDR3: CASSISVIYEQYF
DNA: TGTGCCAGTAGTATAAGTGTTATCTACGAGCAGTACTTC

size: NA
length: 13
D: TRBD2
V: TRBV29-1
J: TRBJ2-1
CDR3: CSVEAGGPYEQFF
DNA: TGCAGCGTTGAGGCGGGAGGGCCCTATGAGCAGTTCTTC

size: NA
length: 14
D: TRBD1
V: TRBV11-1
J: TRBJ1-2
CDR3: CASSSVRDSYGYTF
DNA: TGTGCCAGCAGCTCCGTCCGGGACAGCTATGGCTACACCTTC

size: NA
length: 12
D: NA
V: TRBV7-8
J: TRBJ1-5
CDR3: CASSYLGQPQHF
DNA: TGTGCCAGCAGCTATCTAGGACAGCCCCAGCATTTT

size: NA
length: 13
D: NA
V: TRBV5-1
J: TRBJ2-7
CDR3: CASADSSSYEQYF
DNA: TGCGCCAGCGCGGACAGCTCTTCCTACGAGCAGTACTTC

size: NA
length: 18
D: NA
V: TRBV28
J: TRBJ1-3
CDR3: CASTGMGRTEPSGNTIYF
DNA: TGTGCCAGCACCGGCATGGGGAGGACCGAGCCCTCTGGAAACACCATATATTTT

size: NA
length: 16
D: TRBD1
V: TRBV14
J: TRBJ1-4
CDR3: CASSHRPGTVGEKLFF
DNA: TGTGCCAGCAGCCATAGGCCCGGGACAGTAGGCGAAAAACTGTTTTTT

size: NA
length: 13
D: NA
V: TRBV29-1
J: TRBJ1-2
CDR3: CSAGGGQNYGYTF
DNA: TGCAGCGCTGGAGGGGGTCAAAACTATGGCTACACCTTC

size: NA
length: 15
D: TRBD1
V: TRBV2
J: TRBJ2-2
CDR3: CASSAPGQGGRELFF
DNA: TGTGCCAGCAGCGCTCCGGGACAGGGGGGACGGGAGCTGTTTTTT

size: NA
length: 15
D: NA
V: TRBV27
J: TRBJ2-7
CDR3: CASSPIVSRAYEQYF
DNA: TGTGCCAGCAGTCCTATCGTGAGCCGGGCCTACGAGCAGTACTTC

size: NA
length: 12
D: NA
V: TRBV5-6
J: TRBJ1-1
CDR3: CASGRGNTEAFF
DNA: TGTGCCAGCGGCCGGGGGAACACTGAAGCTTTCTTT

size: NA
length: 14
D: NA
V: TRBV13
J: TRBJ2-7
CDR3: CASSLMGLGYEQYF
DNA: TGTGCCAGCAGCTTAATGGGACTGGGGTACGAGCAGTACTTC

size: NA
length: 14
D: NA
V: TRBV5-1
J: TRBJ2-7
CDR3: CASSLVGGFSEQYF
DNA: TGCGCCAGCAGCTTGGTTGGAGGGTTTTCCGAGCAGTACTTC